The present T cell receptor beta chain was sequenced within a study of T cells in Graves' hyperthyroidism and ophthalmopathy. Study at large: It was at initial diagnosis, before any treatment, that peripheral blood was collected.

With respect to this clonotype: Its antigen is unknown.

General observations from the study: Most expanded thyroid clonotypes above 0.001 also appeared in blood.

With 3 bases removed from V and 0 bases from J, the gap between germline ends came to 15 bases. The CDR3 has 17 residues. CDR1 and CDR2 from the germline V gene are LGHDT and YNNKEL (reference sequence). Investigators excluded patients with uncontrolled infection, other autoimmune disease, pregnancy or lactation. Diagnoses were established using clinical symptoms, serum thyroxine and TRAb, thyroid ultrasound and orbital computed tomography. TCR beta CDR3 sequences were amplified from RNA transcripts. RT-PCR in the first round (using the HTBI primer set) targeted the TCR CDR3. Each CDR3 protein is one row after TCRdb ran MiXCR on the multiplex PCR reads. Of a few hundred thousand distinct CDR3 sequences in the sample, around 25% were seen once.

The sequence came from a man over 45 with Graves' hyperthyroidism. What was sequenced was blood. The V and J genes are TRBV3-1 and TRBJ2-1; tentative D call: TRBD2 (5 bases). CDR3 coding DNA: TGTGCCAGCAGCCAGGGCCTAGCTACTTACTCCTACAATGAGCAGTTCTTC. Its translation: CASSQGLATYSYNEQFF.